These T cell receptor beta chains were read from a single sample in a study of early T cells in non-severe SARS-CoV-2 infection. TCRdb re-called the 5' RACE reads with MiXCR, one entry per CDR3 protein. The sample yields 65,000 to 95,000 distinct CDR3 sequences, about 5% seen once. The specimen comprised whole blood, sampled at baseline. The origin of the receptors is an adult who was a healthcare worker with PCR-confirmed SARS-CoV-2 infection or an uninfected control (not recorded which). Each CDR3 is given with its conserved first and last residue. D genes are given only for firm matches.

-,TRBV9,CASKAGSGTEAFF
TRBD1,TRBV12-3/TRBV12-4,CASSLRTGGTDTQYF
TRBD2,TRBV28,CASSSPGLAGEGAYNEQFF
-,TRBV20-1,CSARDPAGPLIRPYEQYF
TRBD2,TRBV2,CASRPTSGRALGEQYF
-,TRBV2,CAGSLGISYNEQFF
-,TRBV28,CASSLLRGSNQPQHF
TRBD1,TRBV27,CASSLEGQGLRDTQYF
-,TRBV4-2,CASSHPEGEQFF
-,TRBV10-1,CASSAAGAYNEQFF
-,TRBV6-1,CASGRSGGYFRGNQPQHF
-,TRBV5-1,CASTQGSEAFF
-,TRBV2,CASRAPGRGTDTQYF
-,TRBV30,CAWSAGYEQYF
TRBD1,TRBV13,CASSPDRGRYNEQFF
-,TRBV6-5,CASSYSSTRNQPQHF
-,TRBV10-3,CAISSSLAHIITDTQYF
-,TRBV7-8,CASSLIGRSSYNEQFF
-,TRBV12-3/TRBV12-4,CASSSGRGEPLGDF
TRBD2,TRBV7-9,CASSLVLAGVNEQFF
-,TRBV6-2/TRBV6-3,CASSGRPYSLYNEQFF
-,TRBV7-9,CARIHRTGRGANYGYTF
-,TRBV12-3/TRBV12-4,CASRGGTLNTGELFF